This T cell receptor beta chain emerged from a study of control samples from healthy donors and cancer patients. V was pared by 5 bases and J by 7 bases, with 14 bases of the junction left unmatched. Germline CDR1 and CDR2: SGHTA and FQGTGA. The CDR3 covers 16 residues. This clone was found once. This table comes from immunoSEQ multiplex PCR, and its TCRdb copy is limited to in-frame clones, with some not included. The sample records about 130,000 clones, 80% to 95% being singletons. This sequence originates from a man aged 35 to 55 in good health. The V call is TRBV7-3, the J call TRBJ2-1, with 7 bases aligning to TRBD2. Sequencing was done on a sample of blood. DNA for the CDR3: TGTGCCAGCAGCCCACCCGGCAAGCGGGGAGATAATGAGCAGTTCTTC. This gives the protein CASSPPGKRGDNEQFF.